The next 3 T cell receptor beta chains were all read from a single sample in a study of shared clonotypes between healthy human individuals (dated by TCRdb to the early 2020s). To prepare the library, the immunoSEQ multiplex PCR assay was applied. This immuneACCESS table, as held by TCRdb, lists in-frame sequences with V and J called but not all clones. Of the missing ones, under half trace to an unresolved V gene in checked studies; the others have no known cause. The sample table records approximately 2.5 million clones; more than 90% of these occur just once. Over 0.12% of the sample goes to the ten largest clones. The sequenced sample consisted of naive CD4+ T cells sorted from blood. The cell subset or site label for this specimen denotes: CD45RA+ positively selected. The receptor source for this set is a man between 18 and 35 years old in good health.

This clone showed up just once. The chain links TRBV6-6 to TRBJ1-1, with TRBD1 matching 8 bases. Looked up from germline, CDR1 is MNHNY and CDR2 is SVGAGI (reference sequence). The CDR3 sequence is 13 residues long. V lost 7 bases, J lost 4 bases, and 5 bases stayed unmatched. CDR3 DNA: TGTGCCAGCACCTCCACAGGGGGCACTGAAGCTTTCTTT. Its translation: CASTSTGGTEAFF.

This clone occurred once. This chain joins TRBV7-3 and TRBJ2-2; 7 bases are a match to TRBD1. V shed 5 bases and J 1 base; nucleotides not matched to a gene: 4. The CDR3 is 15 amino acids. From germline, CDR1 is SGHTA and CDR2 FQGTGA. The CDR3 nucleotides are TGTGCCAGCAGCCGGGGACAGTGGAACACCGGGGAGCTGTTTTTT. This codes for CASSRGQWNTGELFF.

DNA for the CDR3: TGTGCCAGCAGTCCAGCCCCGCTCTTGGAGCAGTTCTTC. Residues: CASSPAPLLEQFF. The chain couples TRBV6-5 to TRBJ2-1; the D is unclear. Between the trimmed V and J ends, which lost 5 bases and 10 bases, there was a span of 15 bases. This CDR3 is 13 amino acids long. Germline CDR1 MNHEY, CDR2 SVGAGI.